The 22 T cell receptor beta chains in this list originate from one sample, sequenced in a study of blood T cell repertoires in COVID-19. Assay: immunoSEQ multiplex PCR; the TCRdb copy retains only in-frame clones and omits some. The sample includes some 160,000 clones, about nine tenths of them seen just once. Material: peripheral blood. These receptors came from a man aged 18-30 years with acute or convalescent COVID-19.

This clone was detected once. The J gene is TRBJ1-6, the V gene TRBV5-1; D ambiguous. There are 13 residues in the CDR3. The V gene lost 3 bases and the J gene lost 6 bases, with 7 bases spanning the gap. Germline V gene sequence: CDR1 SGHRS, CDR2 YFSETQ. CDR3 sequence: CASSWEFNSPLHF. Written as DNA, the CDR3 is TGCGCCAGCAGCTGGGAGTTTAATTCACCCCTCCACTTT.

This chain joins TRBV10-3 and TRBJ2-5, with D possibly TRBD2 on 5 matching bases. The germline V gene has CDR1 ENHRY and CDR2 SYGVKD. The CDR3 has 13 residues. V was shortened by 8 bases and J by 3 bases, with 13 bases between the two germline ends. CDR3 residues: CAIARLAKETQYF. The CDR3 DNA sequence: TGTGCCATCGCTCGGCTAGCCAAAGAGACCCAGTACTTC.

This clone has only a few counts. The chain recombines TRBV5-6 with TRBJ2-7; D is possibly TRBD1 (6 bases). The CDR3 totals 12 residues. Germline loops: CDR1 SGHDT, CDR2 YYEEEE. V shed 4 bases and J shed 4 bases, with 9 bases lying between them. Here the CDR3 reads CASSPGQYEQYF. CDR3 bases: TGTGCCAGCAGCCCTGGACAGTACGAGCAGTACTTC.

This sequence joins TRBV7-2 and TRBJ2-7, with 7 bases that match TRBD1. Germline V gene data show CDR1 as SGHTA and CDR2 as FQGNSA. This CDR3 comprises 16 residues. J was trimmed by 6 bases and V by 4 bases; bases with no gene match: 15. The chain's CDR3 is CASSSPGQPWLGEQYF. CDR3 DNA sequence: TGTGCCAGCAGCTCCCCGGGACAGCCCTGGCTGGGCGAGCAGTACTTC.

The chain links TRBV5-1 to TRBJ2-2; TRBD1 matches 8 bases. In germline, CDR1 is SGHRS, CDR2 YFSETQ. The CDR3 has 16 residues. V was clipped by 4 bases and J by 1 base; unmatched bases: 6. DNA for the CDR3: TGCGCCAGCAGCCCTCTAGGGACAGGGAACACCGGGGAGCTGTTTTTT. Translation: CASSPLGTGNTGELFF.

The chain carries TRBV4-2 and TRBJ1-5; D is unclear. CDR3 size: 15 residues. Trimming stripped 0 bases from V and 5 bases from J, with 11 bases between. Germline-derived CDR1 and CDR2 are LGHNA and YNFKEQ. The DNA for the CDR3 is TGTGCCAGCAGCCAAGAATTGGGAGAATATCAGCCCCAGCATTTT. Translation gives CASSQELGEYQPQHF.

This chain links TRBV3-1 (or the pseudogene TRBV3-2) with TRBJ1-2, with 7 bases lining up with TRBD1. J lost 2 bases, V lost 6 bases, and 9 bases had no gene match. The CDR3 runs 15 residues. Germline V gene data show CDR1 as LGHDT and CDR2 as YNNKEL (reference sequence). CDR3 sequence: CASRPRDRQNYGYTF. DNA of the CDR3: TGTGCCAGCAGGCCCCGGGACAGACAAAACTATGGCTACACCTTC.

This chain links TRBV6-5 with TRBJ2-3; perhaps TRBD2 as D (5 bases). The CDR3 spans 12 residues. Germline-derived CDR1 and CDR2 are MNHEY and SVGAGI. Trimming pared 7 bases from V and 3 bases from J, leaving 8 bases between. The CDR3 bases are TGTGCCAGCATTCTAGCAACAGATACGCAGTATTTT. Amino acid sequence: CASILATDTQYF.

This sequence joins TRBV6-1 and TRBJ2-3; D is uncertain. The CDR3 has 17 residues. The V gene lost 1 base and the J gene lost 1 base, with 15 bases spanning the gap. Germline V gives CDR1 MNHNS, CDR2 SASEGT. The CDR3 spells CASSEGAWQIGTDTQYF. CDR3 sequence (DNA): TGTGCCAGCAGTGAAGGGGCTTGGCAGATTGGCACAGATACGCAGTATTTT.

The rearrangement links TRBV5-4 to TRBJ1-1; tentatively, D is TRBD1 (6 bases). Trimming removed 2 bases from V and 0 bases from J, with 14 bases in between. In germline, CDR1 is SGHNT, CDR2 YYREEE (reference sequence). The CDR3 is 16 amino acids. CDR3 sequence reads: CASSFRRQGMNTEAFF. The CDR3 coding sequence is TGTGCCAGCAGCTTTCGAAGGCAGGGGATGAACACTGAAGCTTTCTTT. Based on the CDR3 plus reference TRBV5-4 and TRBJ1-1, the full variable domain is ETGVTQSPTHLIKTRGQQVTLRCSSQSGHNTVSWYQQALGQGPQFIFQYYREEENGRGNFPPRFSGLQFPNYSSELNVNALELDDSALYLCASSFRRQGMNTEAFFGQGTRLTVV.

The chain joins TRBV10-2 to TRBJ2-2, with 9 bases matching TRBD1. Germline assignment: CDR1 WSHSY and CDR2 SAAADI. The CDR3 length is 15 residues. V was pared by 6 bases and J by 0 bases, with 2 bases of the junction left unmatched. CDR3 in amino acids: CASRWTGANTGELFF. CDR3 DNA sequence: TGCGCCAGCAGATGGACAGGGGCGAACACCGGGGAGCTGTTTTTT.

The rearrangement joins TRBV5-4 to TRBJ2-7; 8 nucleotides agree with TRBD1. J gave up 6 bases and V 4 bases, and 12 bases lay outside the gene matches. Germline V CDR1 and CDR2: SGHNT, YYREEE (reference sequence). CDR3 length equals 15 residues. CDR3: CASSTHGQGIAEQYF. The CDR3 bases are TGTGCCAGCAGCACTCACGGACAGGGAATAGCCGAGCAGTACTTC.

The chain couples TRBV4-1 to TRBJ1-2, with D hard to call. Germline CDR1 and CDR2: MGHRA and YSYEKL. The CDR3 totals 14 residues. V lost 1 base to trimming and J lost 4 bases, with 10 bases between them. The CDR3 is CASSQVTGLYGYTF. In nucleotides, the CDR3 is TGCGCCAGCAGCCAAGTTACCGGACTCTATGGCTACACCTTC.

V usage is TRBV29-1 and J usage is TRBJ2-1, with 8 bases lining up with TRBD1. This CDR3 is built from 15 residues. Trimming removed 3 bases from V and 8 bases from J; junction bases left unmatched: 12. CDR1 and CDR2 (germline): SQVTM, ANQGSEA. In DNA form, the CDR3 reads TGCAGCGTTGAGAGAGGACAGGGCAGGCCTTATGAGCAGTTCTTC. Amino acids: CSVERGQGRPYEQFF.

The chain employs TRBV6-5 and TRBJ1-1; no clear D gene. This CDR3 spans 13 amino acids. The V and J ends lost 4 bases and 5 bases respectively, with 11 bases between them. Germline V gives CDR1 MNHEY, CDR2 SVGAGI. The CDR3 DNA is TGTGCCAGCAGTTCCGGCGGTCTAACTGAAGCTTTCTTT. Its protein product is CASSSGGLTEAFF.

The gene calls are TRBV19 and TRBJ2-7; 7 nucleotides agree with TRBD1. The CDR3 consists of 15 residues. CDR1 is LNHDA, CDR2 SQIVND, per germline (reference sequence). V was pared by 7 bases and J by 2 bases, with 11 bases of the junction left unmatched. DNA for the CDR3: TGTGCCAGTAACCAGAGACAGGGTTACCCCTACGAGCAGTACTTC. It codes for CASNQRQGYPYEQYF.

V gene TRBV6-1 combines with J gene TRBJ1-6; weak D call: TRBD1 (5 bases). With 1 base removed from V and 3 bases from J, the gap between germline ends came to 7 bases. CDR3 length: 15 amino acids. The germline CDR1 and CDR2 sequences are MNHNS and SASEGT. For the CDR3, the DNA is TGTGCCAGCAGTGAAGGGAGGGGCTATAATTCACCCCTCCACTTT. Protein sequence: CASSEGRGYNSPLHF.

The gene calls are TRBV6-1 and TRBJ1-1; D gene uncertain. V lost 2 bases and J lost 0, with 4 bases in between. This CDR3 spans 13 amino acids. Per germline, CDR1 MNHNS and CDR2 SASEGT. This CDR3 is CASSEQVNTEAFF. The CDR3 DNA is TGTGCCAGCAGTGAACAGGTGAACACTGAAGCTTTCTTT.

The V gene is TRBV12-3 or TRBV12-4, the J gene TRBJ1-2; no clear D gene. The CDR3 contains 11 residues. Trimming removed 5 bases from V and 5 bases from J, with 6 bases in between. The CDR3 loop is CASSAEYGYTF. CDR3 DNA sequence: TGTGCCAGCAGTGCGGAGTATGGCTACACCTTC.

The chain uses TRBV18 and TRBJ2-3, with D possibly TRBD2 on 6 matching bases. The germline CDR1 and CDR2 sequences are KGHSH and LQKENI. The CDR3 has 16 amino acids. Trimming cost V 0 bases and J 2 bases, with 12 bases left between them. The chain's CDR3 is CASSPPGLTNTDTQYF. The CDR3 DNA reads as TGTGCCAGCTCACCACCGGGACTCACAAACACAGATACGCAGTATTTT.

The gene calls are TRBV19 and TRBJ1-1, with 8 positions matching TRBD1. V was clipped by 4 bases and J by 11 bases; unmatched bases: 6. Germline CDR1 reads LNHDA; CDR2 reads SQIVND (reference sequence). The CDR3 totals 12 residues. The CDR3 DNA sequence: TGTGCCAGTAGTAAAACAGGGGGAAGGGCTTTCTTT. Amino acid sequence: CASSKTGGRAFF.

The chain employs TRBV10-3 and TRBJ2-5, with D possibly TRBD2 on 5 matching bases. The CDR3 is 14 residues long. Trimming removed 6 bases from V and 4 bases from J, with 15 bases in between. CDR1 and CDR2 from the germline V gene are ENHRY and SYGVKD. DNA for the CDR3: TGTGCCATCAGGGCGGGCCCCGCCGGAGAGACCCAGTACTTC. Residues: CAIRAGPAGETQYF.